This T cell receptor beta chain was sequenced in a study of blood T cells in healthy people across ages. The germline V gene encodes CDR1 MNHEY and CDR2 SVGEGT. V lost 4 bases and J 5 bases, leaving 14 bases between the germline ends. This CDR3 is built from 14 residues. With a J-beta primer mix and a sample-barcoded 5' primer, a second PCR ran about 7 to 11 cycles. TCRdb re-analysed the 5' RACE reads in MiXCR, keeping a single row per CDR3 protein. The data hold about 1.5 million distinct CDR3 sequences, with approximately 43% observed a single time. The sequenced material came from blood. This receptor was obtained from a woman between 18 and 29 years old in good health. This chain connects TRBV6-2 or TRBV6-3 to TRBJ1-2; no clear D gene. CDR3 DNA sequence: TGTGCCAGCAGTTCATCCGGACGGATGTATGGCTACACCTTC. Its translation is CASSSSGRMYGYTF.